The 26 T cell receptor beta chains below were found in one sample sequenced in a study of control samples from healthy donors and cancer patients. Libraries were prepared by immunoSEQ multiplex PCR; TCRdb keeps only in-frame clonotypes and omits some of them. The top ten hold 12% of the sample, which has about 170,000 clones, about 90% seen once. What was sequenced was blood. These receptors came from a man aged 25-45 years in good health.

A few counts support this clone. CDR3: CASSQFSERSSTDTQYF. CDR3 in DNA: TGTGCCAGCAGCCAATTTTCGGAGCGTTCGAGCACAGATACGCAGTATTTT. The rearrangement links TRBV3-1 (or the pseudogene TRBV3-2) to TRBJ2-3; D uncertain. CDR1 is LGHDT and CDR2 is YNNKEL in the germline V gene (reference sequence). The V end was cut by 2 bases, the J end by 0 bases, with 15 bases between. The CDR3 is 17 amino acids.

The chain carries TRBV2 and TRBJ2-3, with D hard to call. V was cut by 7 bases and J by 5 bases, with 13 bases left in between. The germline CDR1 and CDR2 sequences are SNHLY and FYNNEI. The CDR3 has 13 residues. The chain's CDR3 is CASTSFPGDTQYF. CDR3 DNA: TGTGCCAGCACCTCATTCCCTGGAGATACGCAGTATTTT.

The V call is TRBV5-1, the J call TRBJ1-4; perhaps TRBD1 as D (5 bases). The CDR3 loop spans 14 amino acids. The germline V gene encodes CDR1 SGHRS and CDR2 YFSETQ. Trimming stripped 6 bases from V and 7 bases from J, with 16 bases between. The CDR3 sequence is CASTSGGAGEKLFF. The CDR3 nucleotides read TGCGCCAGCACAAGTGGAGGGGCGGGTGAAAAACTGTTTTTT.

The genes are TRBV6-6 and TRBJ2-3; 7 bases are shared with TRBD1. Trimming cost V 2 bases and J 0 bases; bases outside gene matches: 5. This CDR3 comprises 16 residues. Germline-derived CDR1 and CDR2 are MNHNY and SVGAGI (reference sequence). CDR3 bases: TGTGCCAGCAGTTACGGGACAGCTTCTAGCACAGATACGCAGTATTTT. Translated, it gives CASSYGTASSTDTQYF.

The J gene is TRBJ1-2, the V gene TRBV10-3; TRBD1 matches at 7 bases. CDR3 length: 14 amino acids. Trimming cost V 2 bases and J 3 bases; bases outside gene matches: 3. Looked up from germline, CDR1 is ENHRY and CDR2 is SYGVKD. CDR3 in DNA: TGTGCCATCAGTGAGAACGACAGGGACTATGGCTACACCTTC. Encoded protein: CAISENDRDYGYTF.

The chain couples TRBV14 to TRBJ2-7, with D possibly being TRBD1 (5 bases). Germline V lookup: CDR1 SGHDN, CDR2 FVKESK. CDR3 size: 15 residues. V was clipped by 2 bases and J by 2 bases, with 13 bases between them. This CDR3 reads CASSQPLTDPYEQYF. In nucleotides, the CDR3 is TGTGCCAGCAGCCAACCTCTGACAGATCCCTACGAGCAGTACTTC.

The V call is TRBV4-1, the J call TRBJ2-7; no firm D call. The CDR3 has 13 amino acids. In germline, CDR1 is MGHRA, CDR2 YSYEKL. V gave up 4 bases and J gave up 13 bases, with 20 bases separating them. CDR3 sequence reads: CASSRLIWGDEYF. The CDR3 DNA follows: TGCGCCAGCAGCCGTCTTATCTGGGGTGATGAATACTTC.

The V and J genes are TRBV5-6 and TRBJ1-6; D remains unclear. From germline, CDR1 is SGHDT and CDR2 YYEEEE. V gave up 0 bases and J gave up 6 bases, with 10 bases separating them. The CDR3 spans 15 residues. The chain's CDR3 is CASSLGATINSPLHF. CDR3 DNA sequence: TGTGCCAGCAGCTTGGGGGCCACTATTAATTCACCCCTCCACTTT.

Of note for this clone: Other DNA sequences in this sample translate to the same CDR3. The chain combines TRBV9 with TRBJ2-1; no reliable D call. Germline V lookup: CDR1 SGDLS, CDR2 YYNGEE. V lost 0 bases and J lost 4, with 11 bases in between. CDR3 length: 15 amino acids. CDR3 amino acids: CASSVEDGFYNEQFF. The CDR3 DNA reads TGTGCCAGCAGCGTAGAGGATGGATTTTACAATGAGCAGTTCTTC.

This rearrangement joins TRBV2 to TRBJ2-1, with TRBD1 identical over 12 bases. The germline V gene has CDR1 SNHLY and CDR2 FYNNEI. V lost 10 bases, J lost 5 bases, and 15 bases stayed unmatched. CDR3 length equals 17 residues. DNA of the CDR3: TGTGCCACCGCCGGGACAGGGGGCGGTTTGGTCCACAATGAGCAGTTCTTC. It is translated as CATAGTGGGLVHNEQFF. The variable domain in full, with the rest retrieved from reference TRBV2 and TRBJ2-1, is EPEVTQTPSHQVTQMGQEVILRCVPISNHLYFYWYRQILGQKVEFLVSFYNNEISEKSEIFDDQFSVERPDGSNFTLKIRSTKLEDSAMYFCATAGTGGGLVHNEQFFGPGTRLTVL.

The gene calls are TRBV4-1 and TRBJ2-1; D is possibly TRBD2 (5 bases). This CDR3 has 18 residues. The germline CDR1 and CDR2 sequences are MGHRA and YSYEKL. Trimming pared 0 bases from V and 0 bases from J, leaving 15 bases between. CDR3 amino acids: CASSQDGRGVSSYNEQFF. Written as DNA, the CDR3 is TGCGCCAGCAGCCAAGATGGTCGGGGAGTGAGCTCCTACAATGAGCAGTTCTTC.

This chain uses TRBV11-1 with TRBJ1-1; D may be TRBD1 (6 bases). The CDR3 contains 14 residues. Germline CDR1 SGHAT, CDR2 FQDESV (reference sequence). The V end lost 3 bases, the J end lost 1 base, and 9 bases lay between the germline ends. The CDR3 sequence: CASSFTGTNTEAFF. CDR3 DNA: TGTGCCAGCAGCTTTACAGGGACGAACACTGAAGCTTTCTTT.

This clone occurred once. This sequence joins TRBV7-9 and TRBJ1-5; TRBD1 aligns across 7 bases. Germline V gives CDR1 SEHNR, CDR2 FQNEAQ (reference sequence). With V trimmed by 10 bases and J by 6 bases, 9 bases remained unmatched. This CDR3 has 13 residues. CDR3 amino acids: CAIPGGEGQPQHF. The CDR3 DNA is TGTGCCATCCCAGGGGGAGAGGGTCAGCCCCAGCATTTT.

The chain recombines TRBV7-8 with TRBJ2-7; 10 nucleotides match TRBD2. J was trimmed by 4 bases and V by 4 bases; bases with no gene match: 7. The CDR3 has 15 residues. CDR1 is SGHVS and CDR2 is FQNEAQ in the germline V gene. The CDR3 bases are TGTGCCAGCAGCTCCGGAGCGGGAGGGCCATACGAGCAGTACTTC. Its translation is CASSSGAGGPYEQYF. Using reference TRBV7-8 and TRBJ2-7 for the parts outside the CDR3, the full variable domain is GAGVSQSPRYKVAKRGQDVALRCDPISGHVSLFWYQQALGQGPEFLTYFQNEAQLDKSGLPSDRFFAERPEGSVSTLKIQRTQQEDSAVYLCASSSGAGGPYEQYFGPGTRLTVT.

This clone was detected only a few times. The chain recombines TRBV7-8 with TRBJ1-1; TRBD1 agrees at 8 bases. Losses at the gene ends were 5 bases for V and 11 bases for J; bases not matched to a gene: 7. The CDR3 runs 12 residues. CDR1 and CDR2 (germline): SGHVS, FQNEAQ. The CDR3 nucleotides read TGTGCCAGCAGCCCCCGGACAGGGACGGCTTTCTTT. Its protein is CASSPRTGTAFF. Full variable domain (remainder filled in from reference TRBV7-8 and TRBJ1-1): GAGVSQSPRYKVAKRGQDVALRCDPISGHVSLFWYQQALGQGPEFLTYFQNEAQLDKSGLPSDRFFAERPEGSVSTLKIQRTQQEDSAVYLCASSPRTGTAFFGQGTRLTVV.

V and J are TRBV29-1 and TRBJ2-1, with 12 nucleotides matching TRBD1. There are 15 residues in the CDR3. V shed 4 bases and J 9 bases; nucleotides not matched to a gene: 10. Per germline, CDR1 SQVTM and CDR2 ANQGSEA. The DNA of the CDR3 is TGCAGCGTTGTGGGGACAGGGGGCCTAGAGGGTGAGCAGTTCTTC. Protein product: CSVVGTGGLEGEQFF.

This clone was seen ten or more times. The CDR3 DNA is TGCGCCAGCAGCGATACAGGGGGCACCACTGAAGCTTTCTTT. Translated, it gives CASSDTGGTTEAFF. The chain employs TRBV5-1 and TRBJ1-1; TRBD1 agrees at 9 bases. The V gene's germline CDR1 is SGHRS and CDR2 YFSETQ. This CDR3 has 14 residues. V lost 4 bases and J lost 4; bases outside the gene matches: 5.

V and J are TRBV7-8 and TRBJ1-1; possibly TRBD1 for D (6 bases). Germline CDR1 SGHVS, CDR2 FQNEAQ. CDR3 length: 15 residues. The CDR3 DNA sequence: TGTGCGGTGACAGGTGATACTTTTGGGGACACTGAAGCTTTCTTT. This gives the protein CAVTGDTFGDTEAFF.

This clone was found once. The V call is TRBV7-9, the J call TRBJ2-7; D unclear. The CDR3 consists of 13 residues. The germline V gene has CDR1 SEHNR and CDR2 FQNEAQ (reference sequence). Trimming shortened V by 5 bases and J by 2 bases, and 10 bases separated the two germline ends. CDR3 sequence reads: CASSHTQTYEQYF. In DNA form, the CDR3 reads TGTGCCAGCAGCCATACCCAGACCTACGAGCAGTACTTC.

The V gene is TRBV2, the J gene TRBJ2-5; D gene ambiguous. Per the germline V gene, CDR1 is SNHLY and CDR2 is FYNNEI. CDR3 size: 14 residues. V lost 5 bases and J 0 bases, leaving 10 bases between the germline ends. CDR3 in DNA: TGTGCCAGCAGTCAAACAGAGTACCAAGAGACCCAGTACTTC. It translates to CASSQTEYQETQYF.

This clone was seen a single time. The gene calls are TRBV7-9 and TRBJ1-4; D is possibly TRBD1 (6 bases). Germline loops: CDR1 SEHNR, CDR2 FQNEAQ (reference sequence). The CDR3 runs 14 residues. With 5 bases removed from V and 7 bases from J, the gap between germline ends came to 14 bases. The CDR3 loop reads CASSLGTSREKLFF. The CDR3 nucleotides are TGTGCCAGCAGCCTGGGGACAAGTCGTGAAAAACTGTTTTTT.

The chain joins TRBV6-1 to TRBJ1-4; no clear D. The CDR3 length is 15 residues. V lost 1 base and J 1 base, leaving 7 bases between the germline ends. Germline lookup yields CDR1 MNHNS and CDR2 SASEGT. The CDR3 DNA reads as TGTGCCAGCAGTGAAGGGGCAGTAACTAATGAAAAACTGTTTTTT. Translation: CASSEGAVTNEKLFF.

The chain combines TRBV18 with TRBJ1-4, with 9 bases fitting TRBD1. Trimming took 4 bases from V and 8 from J; bases not matched to a gene: 11. The CDR3 is 16 residues long. Germline CDR1 KGHSH, CDR2 LQKENI. CDR3 sequence reads: CASSLFPGQGNEKLFF. CDR3 bases: TGTGCCAGCTCACTCTTTCCGGGACAGGGAAACGAAAAACTGTTTTTT.

The V and J genes are TRBV6-5 and TRBJ1-2, with D perhaps TRBD1 (6 bases). The V end lost 2 bases, the J end lost 8 bases, and 12 bases lay between the germline ends. Germline CDR1 is MNHEY and CDR2 is SVGAGI. The CDR3 consists of 13 residues. The CDR3 sequence: CASSYRGAEGYTF. The CDR3 region has the DNA TGTGCCAGCAGTTACCGGGGGGCCGAGGGCTACACCTTC.

This rearrangement joins TRBV14 to TRBJ2-1; perhaps TRBD2 as D (5 bases). The CDR3 covers 15 residues. CDR1 is SGHDN, CDR2 FVKESK, per germline. V was shortened by 1 base and J by 6 bases, with 13 bases between the two germline ends. The chain's CDR3 is CASSQVWAGLNEQFF. The CDR3, as DNA: TGTGCCAGCAGCCAAGTTTGGGCGGGCCTCAATGAGCAGTTCTTC.

The chain employs TRBV28 and TRBJ1-2; D perhaps matches TRBD1 (5 bases). This CDR3 has 14 amino acids. Trimming pared 5 bases from V and 8 bases from J, leaving 18 bases between. Germline V lookup: CDR1 MDHEN, CDR2 SYDVKM. CDR3 DNA: TGTGCCAGCAGTCTTACCCCCAGGGTCTCGGGCTACACCTTC. As protein: CASSLTPRVSGYTF.